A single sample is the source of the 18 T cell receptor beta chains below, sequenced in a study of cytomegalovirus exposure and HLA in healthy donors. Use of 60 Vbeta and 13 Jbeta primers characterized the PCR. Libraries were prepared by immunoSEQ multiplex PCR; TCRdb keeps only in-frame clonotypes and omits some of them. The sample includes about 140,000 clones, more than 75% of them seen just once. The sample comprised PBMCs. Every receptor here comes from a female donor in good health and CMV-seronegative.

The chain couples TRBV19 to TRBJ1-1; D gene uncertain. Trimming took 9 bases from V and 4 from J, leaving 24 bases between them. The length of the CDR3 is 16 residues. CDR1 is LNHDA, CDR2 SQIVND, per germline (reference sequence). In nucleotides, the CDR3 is TGTGCCAGCGAAACAAGTCGATTGAGGTCACCCACTGAAGCTTTCTTT. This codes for CASETSRLRSPTEAFF.

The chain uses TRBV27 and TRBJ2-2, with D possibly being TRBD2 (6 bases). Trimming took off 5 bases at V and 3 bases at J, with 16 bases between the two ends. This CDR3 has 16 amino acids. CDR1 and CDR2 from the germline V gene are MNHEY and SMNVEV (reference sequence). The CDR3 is CASSGPLGGDTGELFF. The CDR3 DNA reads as TGTGCCAGCAGTGGCCCTCTCGGGGGAGACACCGGGGAGCTGTTTTTT.

CDR3 coding DNA: TGTGCCAGCAGTTTGCCACCGACAGGGCTCGGTTATTCACCCCTCCACTTT. This codes for CASSLPPTGLGYSPLHF. The genes are TRBV27 and TRBJ1-6; 7 positions agree with TRBD1. Germline V gene lookup returns CDR1 MNHEY and CDR2 SMNVEV (reference sequence). V lost 3 bases to trimming and J lost 8 bases; unmatched junction nucleotides: 13. The CDR3 runs to 17 residues.

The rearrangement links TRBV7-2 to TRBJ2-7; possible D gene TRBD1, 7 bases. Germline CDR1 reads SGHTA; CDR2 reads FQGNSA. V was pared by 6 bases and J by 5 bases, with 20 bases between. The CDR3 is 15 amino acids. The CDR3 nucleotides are TGTGCCAGCAGGTCTGGAGGGGGCTTCGAGAACGAGCAGTACTTC. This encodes CASRSGGGFENEQYF.

The CDR3 region is CASSVEDRNTEAFF. CDR3 DNA: TGTGCCAGCAGCGTGGAGGACCGGAACACTGAAGCTTTCTTT. J is TRBJ1-1 and V is TRBV9; the D is unclear. With 2 bases removed from V and 1 base from J, the gap between germline ends came to 9 bases. The CDR3 has 14 residues. Germline V gene data show CDR1 as SGDLS and CDR2 as YYNGEE.

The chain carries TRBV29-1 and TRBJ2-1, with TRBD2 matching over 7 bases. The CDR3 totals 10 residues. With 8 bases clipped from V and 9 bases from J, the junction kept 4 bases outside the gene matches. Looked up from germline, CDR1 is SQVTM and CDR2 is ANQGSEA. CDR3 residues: CSWGGTEQFF. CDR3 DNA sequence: TGCAGCTGGGGGGGAACTGAGCAGTTCTTC.

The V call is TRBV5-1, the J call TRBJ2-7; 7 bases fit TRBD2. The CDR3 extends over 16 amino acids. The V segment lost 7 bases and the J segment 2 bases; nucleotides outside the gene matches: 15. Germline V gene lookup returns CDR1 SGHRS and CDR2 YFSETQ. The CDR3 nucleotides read TGCGCCAGCGTCTTGGGGGGGGGTGCTGGACCCTACGAGCAGTACTTC. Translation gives CASVLGGGAGPYEQYF.

In DNA form, the CDR3 reads TGCGCCAGCAGCTTGCAGGGTCCGATCGATGGCTACACCTTC. Its translation: CASSLQGPIDGYTF. The chain joins TRBV5-1 to TRBJ1-2; D perhaps matches TRBD1 (5 bases). Trimming took off 1 base at V and 6 bases at J, with 13 bases between the two ends. CDR1 is SGHRS and CDR2 is YFSETQ in the germline V gene. The CDR3 has 14 residues.

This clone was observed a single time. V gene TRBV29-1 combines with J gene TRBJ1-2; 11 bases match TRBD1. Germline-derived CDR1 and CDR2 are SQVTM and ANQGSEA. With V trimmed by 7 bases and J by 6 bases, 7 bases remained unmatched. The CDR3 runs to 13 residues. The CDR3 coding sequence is TGCAGCGCCAGACTGGACAGGGGGCATGGCTACACCTTC. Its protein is CSARLDRGHGYTF. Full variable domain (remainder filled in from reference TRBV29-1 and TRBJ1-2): SAVISQKPSRDICQRGTSLTIQCQVDSQVTMMFWYRQQPGQSLTLIATANQGSEATYESGFVIDKFPISRPNLTFSTLTVSNMSPEDSSIYLCSARLDRGHGYTFGSGTRLTVV.

The DNA for the CDR3 is TGTGCCAGCAGCCCAGGACAGGGCCTCGACAATGAGCAGTTCTTC. Its protein is CASSPGQGLDNEQFF. V gene TRBV7-9 combines with J gene TRBJ2-1; 8 bases are a match to TRBD1. CDR3 length: 15 residues. Germline assignment: CDR1 SEHNR and CDR2 FQNEAQ (reference sequence). The J segment lost 5 bases and the V segment lost 5 bases, leaving 8 bases of the junction unmatched.

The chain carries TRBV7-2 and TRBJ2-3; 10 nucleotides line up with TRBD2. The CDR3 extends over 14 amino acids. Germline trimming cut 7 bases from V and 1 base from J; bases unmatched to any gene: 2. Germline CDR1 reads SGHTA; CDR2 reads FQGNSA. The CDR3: CASTSGGGTDTQYF. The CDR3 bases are TGTGCCAGCACCAGCGGGGGGGGCACAGATACGCAGTATTTT.

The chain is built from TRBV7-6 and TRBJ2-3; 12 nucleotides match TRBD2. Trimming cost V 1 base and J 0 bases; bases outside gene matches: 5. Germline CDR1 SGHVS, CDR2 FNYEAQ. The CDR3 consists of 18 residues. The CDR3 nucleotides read TGTGCCAGCAGCTTAGGGGCTAGCGGGGGGGCGAGCACAGATACGCAGTATTTT. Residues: CASSLGASGGASTDTQYF.

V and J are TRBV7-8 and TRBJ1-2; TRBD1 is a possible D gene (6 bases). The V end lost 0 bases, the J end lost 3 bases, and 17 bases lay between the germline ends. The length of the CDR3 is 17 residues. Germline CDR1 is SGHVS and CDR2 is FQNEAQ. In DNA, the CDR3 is TGTGCCAGCAGCTTAGCGCTTTTGACAGGTTGGGACTATGGCTACACCTTC. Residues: CASSLALLTGWDYGYTF. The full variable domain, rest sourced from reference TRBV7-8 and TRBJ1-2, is GAGVSQSPRYKVAKRGQDVALRCDPISGHVSLFWYQQALGQGPEFLTYFQNEAQLDKSGLPSDRFFAERPEGSVSTLKIQRTQQEDSAVYLCASSLALLTGWDYGYTFGSGTRLTVV.

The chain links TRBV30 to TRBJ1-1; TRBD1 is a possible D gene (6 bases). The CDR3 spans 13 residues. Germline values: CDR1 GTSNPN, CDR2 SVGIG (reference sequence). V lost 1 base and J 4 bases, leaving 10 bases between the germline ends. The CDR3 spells CAWSERGGTEAFF. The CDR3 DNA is TGTGCCTGGAGTGAAAGGGGGGGCACTGAAGCTTTCTTT. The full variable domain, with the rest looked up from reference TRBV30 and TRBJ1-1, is SQTIHQWPATLVQPVGSPLSLECTVEGTSNPNLYWYRQAAGRGLQLLFYSVGIGQISSEVPQNLSASRPQDRQFILSSKKLLLSDSGFYLCAWSERGGTEAFFGQGTRLTVV.

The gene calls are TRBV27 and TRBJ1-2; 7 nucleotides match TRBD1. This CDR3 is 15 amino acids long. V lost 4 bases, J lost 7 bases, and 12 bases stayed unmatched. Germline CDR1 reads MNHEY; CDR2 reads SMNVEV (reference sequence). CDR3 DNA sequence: TGTGCCAGCAGTTATGCCCAGGGACAGATAGGTGGCTACACCTTC. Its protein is CASSYAQGQIGGYTF.

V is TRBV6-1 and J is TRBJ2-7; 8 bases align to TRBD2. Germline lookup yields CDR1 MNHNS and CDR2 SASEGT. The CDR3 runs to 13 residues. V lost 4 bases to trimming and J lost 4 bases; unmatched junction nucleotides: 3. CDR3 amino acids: CASSGGLAYEQYF. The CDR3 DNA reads TGTGCCAGCAGTGGAGGACTAGCTTACGAGCAGTACTTC.

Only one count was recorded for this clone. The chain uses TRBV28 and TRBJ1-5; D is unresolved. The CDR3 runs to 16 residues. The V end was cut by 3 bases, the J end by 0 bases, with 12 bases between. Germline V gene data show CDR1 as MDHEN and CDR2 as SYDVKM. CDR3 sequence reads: CASSFSGRDSNQPQHF. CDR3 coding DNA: TGTGCCAGCAGTTTTTCCGGGAGAGATAGCAATCAGCCCCAGCATTTT.

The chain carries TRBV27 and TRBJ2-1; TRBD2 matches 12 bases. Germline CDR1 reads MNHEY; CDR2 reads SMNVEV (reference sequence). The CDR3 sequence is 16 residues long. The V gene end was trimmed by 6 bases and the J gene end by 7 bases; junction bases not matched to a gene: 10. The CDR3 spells CASSSRTSGVRNEQFF. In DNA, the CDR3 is TGTGCCAGCAGCTCCCGGACTAGCGGGGTACGGAATGAGCAGTTCTTC.